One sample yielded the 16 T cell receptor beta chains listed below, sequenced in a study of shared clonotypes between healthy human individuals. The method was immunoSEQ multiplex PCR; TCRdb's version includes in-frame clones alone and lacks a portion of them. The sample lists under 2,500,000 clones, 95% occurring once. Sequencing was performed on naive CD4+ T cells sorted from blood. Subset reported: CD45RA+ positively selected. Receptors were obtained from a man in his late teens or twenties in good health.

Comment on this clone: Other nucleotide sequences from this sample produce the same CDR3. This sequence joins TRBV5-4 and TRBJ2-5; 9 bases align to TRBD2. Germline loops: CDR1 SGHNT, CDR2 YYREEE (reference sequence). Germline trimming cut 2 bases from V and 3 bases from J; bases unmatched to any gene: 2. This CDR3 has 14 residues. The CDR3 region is CASSLAGGEETQYF. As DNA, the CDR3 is TGTGCCAGCAGCTTAGCGGGGGGTGAAGAGACCCAGTACTTC. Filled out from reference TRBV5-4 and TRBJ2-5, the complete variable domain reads ETGVTQSPTHLIKTRGQQVTLRCSSQSGHNTVSWYQQALGQGPQFIFQYYREEENGRGNFPPRFSGLQFPNYSSELNVNALELDDSALYLCASSLAGGEETQYFGPGTRLLVL.

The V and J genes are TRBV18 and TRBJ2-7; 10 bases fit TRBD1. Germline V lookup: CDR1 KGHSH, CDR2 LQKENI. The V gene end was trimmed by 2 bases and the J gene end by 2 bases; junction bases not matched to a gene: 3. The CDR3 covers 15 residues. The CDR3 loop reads CASSPEGTGAYEQYF. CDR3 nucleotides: TGTGCCAGCTCACCAGAGGGGACAGGGGCCTACGAGCAGTACTTC. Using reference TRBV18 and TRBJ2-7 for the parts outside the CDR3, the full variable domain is NAGVMQNPRHLVRRRGQEARLRCSPMKGHSHVYWYRQLPEEGLKFMVYLQKENIIDESGMPKERFSAEFPKEGPSILRIQQVVRGDSAAYFCASSPEGTGAYEQYFGPGTRLTVT.

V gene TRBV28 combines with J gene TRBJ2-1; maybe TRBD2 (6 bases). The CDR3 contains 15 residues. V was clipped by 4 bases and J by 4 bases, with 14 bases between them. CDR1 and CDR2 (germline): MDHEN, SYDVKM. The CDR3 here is CASSSGLLFYNEQFF. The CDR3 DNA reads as TGTGCCAGCAGTTCGGGACTTTTATTTTACAATGAGCAGTTCTTC.

The CDR3, as DNA: TGTGCCAGCAGTAACGAGAGAGGAACCCTAAACGAGCAGTACTTC. It translates to CASSNERGTLNEQYF. The chain joins TRBV2 to TRBJ2-7; D not resolved. The CDR3 consists of 15 residues. The V end was cut by 5 bases, the J end by 5 bases, with 19 bases between. CDR1 SNHLY and CDR2 FYNNEI come from the germline V gene.

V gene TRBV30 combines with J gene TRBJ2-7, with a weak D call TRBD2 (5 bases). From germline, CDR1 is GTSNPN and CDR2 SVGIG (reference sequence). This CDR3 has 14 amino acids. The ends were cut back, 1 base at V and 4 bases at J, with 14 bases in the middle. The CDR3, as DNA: TGTGCCTGGAGTGGCCGGGAACACCGATACGAGCAGTACTTC. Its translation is CAWSGREHRYEQYF.

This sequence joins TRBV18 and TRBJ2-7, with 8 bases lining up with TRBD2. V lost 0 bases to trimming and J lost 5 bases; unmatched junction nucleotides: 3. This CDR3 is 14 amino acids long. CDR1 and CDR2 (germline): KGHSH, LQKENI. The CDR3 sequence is CASSPPGTSHEQYF. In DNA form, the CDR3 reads TGTGCCAGCTCACCACCAGGGACTAGTCACGAGCAGTACTTC.

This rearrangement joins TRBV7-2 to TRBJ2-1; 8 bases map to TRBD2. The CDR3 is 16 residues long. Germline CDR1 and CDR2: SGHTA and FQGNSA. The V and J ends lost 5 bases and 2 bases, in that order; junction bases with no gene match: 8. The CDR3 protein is CASSQLAGSAYNEQFF. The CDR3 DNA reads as TGTGCCAGCAGCCAGTTAGCGGGGAGCGCCTACAATGAGCAGTTCTTC.

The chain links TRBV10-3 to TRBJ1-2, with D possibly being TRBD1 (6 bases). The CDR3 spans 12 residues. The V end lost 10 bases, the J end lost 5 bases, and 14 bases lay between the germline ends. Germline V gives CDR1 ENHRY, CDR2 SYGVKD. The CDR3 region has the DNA TGTGCCACCTCCGTTCAGGGGTATGGCTACACCTTC. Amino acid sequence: CATSVQGYGYTF.

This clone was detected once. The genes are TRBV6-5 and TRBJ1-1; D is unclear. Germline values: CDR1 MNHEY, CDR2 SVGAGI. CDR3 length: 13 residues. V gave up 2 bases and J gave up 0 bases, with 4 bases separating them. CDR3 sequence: CASSYEVNTEAFF. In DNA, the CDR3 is TGTGCCAGCAGTTACGAGGTGAACACTGAAGCTTTCTTT.

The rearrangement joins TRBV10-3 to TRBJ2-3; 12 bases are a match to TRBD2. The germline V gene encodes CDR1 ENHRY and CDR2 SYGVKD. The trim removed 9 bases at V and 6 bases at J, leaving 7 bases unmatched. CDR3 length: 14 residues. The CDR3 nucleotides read TGTGCCATTCGACTAGCGGGAGTCGGGGATACGCAGTATTTT. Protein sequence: CAIRLAGVGDTQYF.

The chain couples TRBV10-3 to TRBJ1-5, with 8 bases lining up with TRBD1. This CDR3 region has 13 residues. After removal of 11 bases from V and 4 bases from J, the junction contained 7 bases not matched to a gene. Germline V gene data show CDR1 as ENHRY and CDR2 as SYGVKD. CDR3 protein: CAVQGVENQPQHF. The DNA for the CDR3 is TGTGCCGTACAGGGGGTGGAAAATCAGCCCCAGCATTTT.

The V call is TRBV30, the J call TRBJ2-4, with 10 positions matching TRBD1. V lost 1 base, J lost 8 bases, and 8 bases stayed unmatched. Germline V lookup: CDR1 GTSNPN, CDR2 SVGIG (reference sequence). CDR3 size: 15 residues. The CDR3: CAWSAGTGEGDIQYF. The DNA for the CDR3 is TGTGCCTGGAGTGCGGGGACAGGGGAGGGGGACATTCAGTACTTC. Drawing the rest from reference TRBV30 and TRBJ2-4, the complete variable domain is SQTIHQWPATLVQPVGSPLSLECTVEGTSNPNLYWYRQAAGRGLQLLFYSVGIGQISSEVPQNLSASRPQDRQFILSSKKLLLSDSGFYLCAWSAGTGEGDIQYFGAGTRLSVL.

CDR3 sequence (DNA): TGTGCCAGCATATGGGGACAGCTGAACACCGGGGAGCTGTTTTTT. Its translation is CASIWGQLNTGELFF. V gene TRBV6-1 combines with J gene TRBJ2-2, with 7 positions matching TRBD1. Trimming took 7 bases from V and 1 from J; bases not matched to a gene: 6. The CDR3 is 15 residues long. Germline assignment: CDR1 MNHNS and CDR2 SASEGT.

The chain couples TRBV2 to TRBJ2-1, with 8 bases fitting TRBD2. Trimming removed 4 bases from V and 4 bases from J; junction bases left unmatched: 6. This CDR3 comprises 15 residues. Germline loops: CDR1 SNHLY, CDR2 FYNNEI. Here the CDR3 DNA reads TGTGCCAGCAGTGTAAGCGGGGGCGAATACAATGAGCAGTTCTTC. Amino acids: CASSVSGGEYNEQFF.

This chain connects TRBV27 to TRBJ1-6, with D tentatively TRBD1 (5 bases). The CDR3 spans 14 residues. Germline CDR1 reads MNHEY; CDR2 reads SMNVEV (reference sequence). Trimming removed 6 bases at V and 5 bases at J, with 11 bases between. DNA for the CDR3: TGTGCCAGCAGGCCGGGACTAGATAATTCACCCCTCCACTTT. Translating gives CASRPGLDNSPLHF.

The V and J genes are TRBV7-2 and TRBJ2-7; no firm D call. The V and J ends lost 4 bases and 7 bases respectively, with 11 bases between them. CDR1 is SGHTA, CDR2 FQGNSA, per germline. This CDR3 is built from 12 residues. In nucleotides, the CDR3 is TGTGCCAGCAGCTCCGGGCCTCTGGAGCAGTACTTC. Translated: CASSSGPLEQYF.